A single sample gave rise to the 11 T cell receptor beta chains below, sequenced in a study of regulatory dendritic cells for organ transplantation. Measured with immunoSEQ multiplex PCR; TCRdb has only the in-frame clones, and not every one. The sample lists about 10,000 clones; less than 70% were seen once. These receptors are not linked to any known antigen. Sorted subsets were CFSE-labeled and cultured approximately 5 days with allogeneic dendritic cells. Sequencing was done on a sample of naive CD4+ T cells from blood cultured with dendritic cells. Subset here: CD45RA+ naive T cells. These receptors were obtained from a human donor in good health.

This clone was detected only a few times. This chain joins TRBV4-1 and TRBJ1-2, with 7 positions matching TRBD1. The V and J ends lost 3 bases and 7 bases, in that order; junction bases with no gene match: 14. Germline V CDR1 and CDR2: MGHRA, YSYEKL. CDR3 length: 16 residues. This chain's CDR3 is CASSHLYRGRVSGYTF. The CDR3 coding sequence is TGCGCCAGCAGCCATCTCTACAGGGGAAGGGTGAGTGGCTACACCTTC.

The chain employs TRBV7-2 and TRBJ2-2; 12 bases align to TRBD2. The trim removed 1 base at V and 0 bases at J, leaving 3 bases unmatched. The CDR3 length is 18 residues. In germline, CDR1 is SGHTA, CDR2 FQGNSA. The CDR3 nucleotides read TGTGCCAGCAGCTTAGGGCTAGCGGGGGGGACGAACACCGGGGAGCTGTTTTTT. This gives the protein CASSLGLAGGTNTGELFF.

The genes are TRBV29-1 and TRBJ2-3; 11 nucleotides align to TRBD2. The germline V gene has CDR1 SQVTM and CDR2 ANQGSEA. V lost 3 bases and J lost 0; bases outside the gene matches: 5. CDR3 length equals 16 residues. The DNA of the CDR3 is TGCAGCGTTGACCAATCTAGCGGGGGGAGCACAGATACGCAGTATTTT. Amino acid sequence: CSVDQSSGGSTDTQYF.

The rearrangement uses TRBV29-1 and TRBJ1-5; D gene unclear. The CDR3 contains 14 residues. Germline lookup yields CDR1 SQVTM and CDR2 ANQGSEA. Trimming left V 2 bases short and J 4 bases short, with 12 bases between. CDR3 amino acids: CSVEPHFQNQPQHF. The CDR3 DNA is TGCAGCGTTGAACCCCATTTCCAAAATCAGCCCCAGCATTTT.

This clone was seen a handful of times. V gene TRBV25-1 combines with J gene TRBJ2-7; D is possibly TRBD1 (6 bases). The CDR3 runs 14 residues. Trimming left V 7 bases short and J 0 bases short, with 13 bases between. CDR1 and CDR2 from the germline V gene are MGHDK and SYGVNS. The DNA for the CDR3 is TGTGCCAGCATGAAGGACAGCCCCTCCTACGAGCAGTACTTC. Protein: CASMKDSPSYEQYF.

V gene TRBV5-4 combines with J gene TRBJ2-7, with 7 bases identical to TRBD2. The CDR3 extends over 13 amino acids. Germline V gene data show CDR1 as SGHNT and CDR2 as YYREEE (reference sequence). The trim removed 5 bases at V and 6 bases at J, leaving 8 bases unmatched. This CDR3 reads CASSPRGVFEQYF. The DNA of the CDR3 is TGTGCCAGCAGTCCCCGGGGGGTATTCGAGCAGTACTTC.

The chain is built from TRBV5-8 and TRBJ1-1; D remains ambiguous. This CDR3 spans 12 amino acids. Germline CDR1 is SGHTS and CDR2 is YDEGEE. V lost 2 bases and J 5 bases, leaving 7 bases between the germline ends. The CDR3 sequence is CASSLRDTEAFF. CDR3 coding DNA: TGTGCCAGCAGCTTAAGAGATACTGAAGCTTTCTTT.

The chain is built from TRBV7-9 and TRBJ2-2; D is perhaps TRBD2 (6 bases). Trimming cost V 8 bases and J 4 bases, with 17 bases left between them. The length of the CDR3 is 15 residues. The V gene's germline CDR1 is SEHNR and CDR2 FQNEAQ (reference sequence). CDR3 protein: CASPVSAGFTGELFF. The CDR3 bases are TGTGCCAGCCCGGTCTCCGCGGGGTTCACCGGGGAGCTGTTTTTT.

The chain is built from TRBV18 and TRBJ1-1; no clear D gene. Germline V gives CDR1 KGHSH, CDR2 LQKENI. There are 13 residues in the CDR3. Trimming removed 5 bases from V and 1 base from J, with 8 bases in between. The DNA of the CDR3 is TGTGCCAGCTCAGAGGGCGGGAACACTGAAGCTTTCTTT. Translating it yields CASSEGGNTEAFF.

The V and J genes are TRBV18 and TRBJ2-3; TRBD1 matches 9 bases. V shed 2 bases and J 4 bases; nucleotides not matched to a gene: 7. Germline lookup yields CDR1 KGHSH and CDR2 LQKENI. CDR3 length equals 16 residues. For the CDR3, the DNA is TGTGCCAGCTCACCAACACAGGGGGCAACGGCAGATACGCAGTATTTT. This gives the protein CASSPTQGATADTQYF.

The rearrangement joins TRBV5-1 to TRBJ1-6; 9 bases align to TRBD1. Germline trimming cut 3 bases from V and 7 bases from J; bases unmatched to any gene: 2. Germline lookup yields CDR1 SGHRS and CDR2 YFSETQ. CDR3 size: 14 residues. CDR3 in amino acids: CASSSGTGNSPLHF. DNA for the CDR3: TGCGCCAGCAGCTCCGGGACAGGGAATTCACCCCTCCACTTT.